Given below is one T cell receptor beta chain in context. Germline CDR1 reads DFQATT; CDR2 reads SNEGSKA (reference sequence). There are 12 residues in the CDR3. V shed 5 bases and J 5 bases; nucleotides not matched to a gene: 5. These data originate in a study of T cells after yellow fever vaccination. One entry per CDR3 protein results from TCRdb running MiXCR on the 5' RACE reads. The data hold around 360,000 distinct CDR3 sequences, with about 9.9% observed a single time. The TCR sequence derives from a man aged 18 to 35 who received the YFV17D yellow fever vaccine. Sequenced material: PBMCs, taken on the day of the first yellow fever vaccination. The rearrangement links TRBV20-1 to TRBJ2-5, with 7 bases aligning to TRBD2. In DNA form, the CDR3 reads TGCAGTGCTCGACTAGCATTGGAGACCCAGTACTTC. It translates to CSARLALETQYF.